These 8 T cell receptor beta chains originate from one sample sequenced in a study of glioma-infiltrating T cells. Amplification of TCR alpha and beta CDR3 regions from RNA used iRepertoire nested multiplex PCR. MiXCR, applied by TCRdb to the multiplex PCR reads, yields one record per CDR3 protein. This table holds more than 350,000 distinct CDR3 sequences, 41% found once. Material for sequencing was glioma tissue, nonneoplastic brain tissue, or PBMCs (not recorded which). The origin of the receptors is a human donor with low-grade glioma or glioblastoma, undergoing nonglioma brain surgery, or in good health (not recorded which).

This clonotype was seen only a few times. The chain couples TRBV20-1 to TRBJ1-1; the match to TRBD1 covers 7 bases. CDR1 is DFQATT, CDR2 SNEGSKA, per germline (reference sequence). V lost 4 bases, J lost 10 bases, and 18 bases stayed unmatched. CDR3 length: 15 residues. The DNA of the CDR3 is TGCAGTGCTACGGACGGTGGGCAGGGTAAGGGGGCAGCTTTCTTT. It encodes CSATDGGQGKGAAFF.

V and J are TRBV11-2 and TRBJ2-1; 7 bases match TRBD2. J was trimmed by 3 bases and V by 5 bases; bases with no gene match: 10. The CDR3 totals 16 residues. Per the germline V gene, CDR1 is SGHAT and CDR2 is FQNNGV. Written as DNA, the CDR3 is TGTGCCAGCAGCATTTCCCGGGAGGATCACTACAATGAGCAGTTCTTC. This sequence encodes CASSISREDHYNEQFF. Drawing the rest from reference TRBV11-2 and TRBJ2-1, the complete variable domain is EAGVAQSPRYKIIEKRQSVAFWCNPISGHATLYWYQQILGQGPKLLIQFQNNGVVDDSQLPKDRFSAERLKGVDSTLKIQPAKLEDSAVYLCASSISREDHYNEQFFGPGTRLTVL.

As concerns this clonotype: This could be a read error, since a much larger clone is one nucleotide away. The V call is TRBV6-1, the J call TRBJ2-1; 9 bases are a match to TRBD2. Germline V CDR1 and CDR2: MNHNS, SASEGT. This CDR3 has 15 amino acids. CDR3 loop: CASDRSGSSYNEKFF. CDR3 sequence (DNA): TGTGCCAGCGACCGTAGCGGGAGCTCCTACAATGAGAAGTTCTTC.

This chain links TRBV6-2 or TRBV6-3 with TRBJ2-2; 11 bases match TRBD2. The J segment lost 1 base and the V segment lost 7 bases, leaving 5 bases of the junction unmatched. The CDR3 loop spans 16 amino acids. Per the germline V gene, CDR1 is MNHEY and CDR2 is SVGEGT. In DNA, the CDR3 is TGTGCCAGCACTATTCTAGCGGGAGGGAACACCGGGGAGCTGTTTTTT. This gives the protein CASTILAGGNTGELFF.

Regarding this clonotype: A read error may produce the germline difference seen at one junction end. The rearrangement links TRBV24-1 to TRBJ2-2, with 10 bases identical to TRBD2. This CDR3 has 18 amino acids. CDR1 and CDR2 from the germline V gene are KGHDR and SFDVKD. Written as DNA, the CDR3 is TGTGCCACCAGTGATTTGACTAGCGGGGCCGCGAACACCGGGGTGCTGTTTTTT. Translated, it gives CATSDLTSGAANTGVLFF.

This clonotype was seen a few times. V usage is TRBV7-8 and J usage is TRBJ2-3, with 9 bases identical to TRBD2. J lost 2 bases, V lost 6 bases, and 6 bases had no gene match. In germline, CDR1 is SGHVS, CDR2 FQNEAQ. This CDR3 region has 15 residues. CDR3 nucleotide sequence: TGTGCCAGCAGTTCTCTAGCGGGGATCACAGATACGCAGTATTTT. Translating it yields CASSSLAGITDTQYF.

This clonotype was found once. The chain joins TRBV2 to TRBJ2-7; weak D call: TRBD2 (6 bases). Germline V CDR1 and CDR2: SNHLY, FYNNEI. CDR3 length: 14 amino acids. V lost 10 bases and J 4 bases, leaving 20 bases between the germline ends. The DNA for the CDR3 is TGTGCCACCCCCCCGGAGGAGGGGCTGTACGAGCAGTACTTC. Amino acid sequence: CATPPEEGLYEQYF.

About this clonotype itself: A much larger clone lies a single base off, so this may be a read error. The V call is TRBV6-2 or TRBV6-3, the J call TRBJ2-7; D perhaps matches TRBD1 (5 bases). Germline V gene data show CDR1 as MNHEY and CDR2 as SVGEGT. The CDR3 contains 14 residues. Trimming took off 8 bases at V and 2 bases at J, with 16 bases between the two ends. DNA of the CDR3: TGTGCCAGCGGGATCGACAGTGGTGCCTACGAGCAGTACTTC. Amino acid sequence: CASGIDSGAYEQYF.